These T cell receptor beta chains were read from a single sample in a study of blood T cell repertoires in COVID-19. TCRdb's copy holds only in-frame clones and misses some; the assay was immunoSEQ multiplex PCR. The sample carries about 160,000 clones, over 80% recorded once. Sequenced input: peripheral blood. Source of these receptors: a man aged 25-45 years with COVID-19, enrolled during active disease. The CDR3 runs from the conserved cysteine through the conserved F or W. The D gene is left open where the match is weak. Some rows mark clone size as missing; the rest say once, few, many or name a class of expanded clone.

clone size	V gene	D gene	J gene	CDR3 DNA	CDR3 protein
few	TRBV28	TRBD1	TRBJ1-1	TGTGCCAGCAGATGGACAGGGGGCTTCACTGAAGCTTTCTTT	CASRWTGGFTEAFF
.	TRBV2	.	TRBJ1-5	TGTGCCAGCAGCTCCTTAATGGGGGGTCAGCCCCAGCATTTT	CASSSLMGGQPQHF
.	TRBV27	.	TRBJ1-4	TGTGCCAGCAGCCATCGACTTGCAACTAATGAAAAACTGTTTTTT	CASSHRLATNEKLFF
few	TRBV7-3	TRBD2	TRBJ2-2	TGTGCCAGCAGCTTAATAGCGGGGAAATACACCGGGGAGCTGTTTTTT	CASSLIAGKYTGELFF
.	TRBV19	TRBD1	TRBJ1-4	TGTGCCAGTAGCGACAGGGTTGAAAAACTGTTTTTT	CASSDRVEKLFF
few	TRBV7-2	.	TRBJ1-1	TGTGCCAGCAGCCTGGGGGGGAGAACTGAAGCTTTCTTT	CASSLGGRTEAFF
.	TRBV19	TRBD2	TRBJ2-1	TGTGCCAGTAGTATAGGCCCTACTAGCGGGGGCTACAATGAGCAGTTCTTC	CASSIGPTSGGYNEQFF
.	TRBV9	.	TRBJ2-7	TGTGCCAGCAGCTTTACCTCGAGGAGCTACGAGCAGTACTTC	CASSFTSRSYEQYF
.	TRBV20-1	TRBD1	TRBJ1-1	TGCAGTGCGCATCAGGGGGCGTTAGCTTTCTTT	CSAHQGALAFF
.	TRBV18	.	TRBJ2-7	TGTGCCAGCTCACTGAGGGATCCCTACGAGCAGTACTTC	CASSLRDPYEQYF
few	TRBV6-1	.	TRBJ2-2	TGTGCCAGCAGTGACACGAACACCGGGGAGCTGTTTTTT	CASSDTNTGELFF
.	TRBV5-4	TRBD1	TRBJ1-6	TGTGCCAGCAGCCCCAATCTACAGGGGGCAAATTCACCCCTCCACTTT	CASSPNLQGANSPLHF
.	TRBV7-9	.	TRBJ1-2	TGTGCCAGCAGTCTAGAGGGCCTCTATGGCTACACCTTC	CASSLEGLYGYTF
.	TRBV19	.	TRBJ1-6	TGTGCCAGTACTAGTGGCCGGTTCGATTATTCACCCCTCCACTTT	CASTSGRFDYSPLHF
.	TRBV11-3	TRBD1	TRBJ1-4	TGTGCCAGCAGTAGGGACCGGACAGGGGTGATGTCTAATGAAAAACTGTTTTTT	CASSRDRTGVMSNEKLFF
.	TRBV15	TRBD1	TRBJ1-5	TGTGCCACCAGCAATTGGGACAGCAGCAATCAGCCCCAGCATTTT	CATSNWDSSNQPQHF
.	TRBV2	.	TRBJ2-1	TGTGCCAGCAGTGGGGGGACTGGAGTTAGTATAGAGCAGTTCTTC	CASSGGTGVSIEQFF
.	TRBV7-2	.	TRBJ2-1	TGTGCCAGCAGCCGCAACGGCGGGAACAATGAGCAGTTCTTC	CASSRNGGNNEQFF
.	TRBV7-2	.	TRBJ1-2	TGTGCCAGCAGCTTCGGGACTGACTATGGCTACACCTTC	CASSFGTDYGYTF
.	TRBV19	TRBD1	TRBJ1-5	TGTGCCAGTCAAGACGGGACAGGGAACGTAGGTCAGCCCCAGCATTTT	CASQDGTGNVGQPQHF
.	TRBV18	.	TRBJ1-1	TGTGCCAGCTCACCGGTCCCTCCTATGAACACTGAAGCTTTCTTT	CASSPVPPMNTEAFF
.	TRBV28	.	TRBJ2-7	TGTGCCAGCAGTTTCAGGGACTACGAGCAGTACTTC	CASSFRDYEQYF
.	TRBV28	.	TRBJ2-1	TGTGCCAGCAGTTTCCTCGAAGGGGTATACAATGAGCAGTTCTTC	CASSFLEGVYNEQFF
.	TRBV4-2	TRBD2	TRBJ2-5	TGTGCCAGCAGCCAAGTAATCGGGTCAGCGGGGGGTGAGGAGACCCAGTACTTC	CASSQVIGSAGGEETQYF
.	TRBV30	TRBD1	TRBJ1-4	TGTGCCTGGAACCACGGGACAGATGAAAAACTGTTTTTT	CAWNHGTDEKLFF
.	TRBV7-9	TRBD1	TRBJ2-1	TGTGCCAGCAGCCTCCGGGACAGTTACAATGAGCAGTTCTTC	CASSLRDSYNEQFF
.	TRBV6-2/TRBV6-3	.	TRBJ1-1	TGTGCCAGCAGTCACCGGGGGAACACTGAAGCTTTCTTT	CASSHRGNTEAFF
.	TRBV27	.	TRBJ1-1	TGTGCCAGCCGCACGGGGGGCAGTACTGAAGCTTTCTTT	CASRTGGSTEAFF
.	TRBV7-8	TRBD2	TRBJ2-1	TGTGCCAGCAGCTCCAGACCGGGACTAGCGGATAACAATGAGCAGTTCTTC	CASSSRPGLADNNEQFF
.	TRBV19	.	TRBJ1-2	TGTGCCAGTAGTACCAACTCCTACAGGGTAGCCTACACCTTC	CASSTNSYRVAYTF
.	TRBV19	TRBD1	TRBJ2-2	TGTGCCAGTCTCGGACAGGGCAACACCGGGGAGCTGTTTTTT	CASLGQGNTGELFF
.	TRBV5-8	.	TRBJ2-5	TGTGCCAGCACCCGCCCCCAATTTGAGGAGACCCAGTACTTC	CASTRPQFEETQYF
.	TRBV6-5	TRBD1	TRBJ1-3	TGTGCCAGCAGCACAGGGACAGACGGAAACACCATATATTTT	CASSTGTDGNTIYF
.	TRBV5-6	TRBD1	TRBJ2-5	TGTGCCAGCAGCGTGGGACAGGGGGCCGAAGAGACCCAGTACTTC	CASSVGQGAEETQYF
.	TRBV2	.	TRBJ1-1	TGTGCCAGCAGTGAAGGAGGTAACACTGAAGCTTTCTTT	CASSEGGNTEAFF
.	TRBV28	TRBD1	TRBJ1-2	TGTGCCAGCAGTCTCCCCGACAGGGGCTATGGCTACACCTTC	CASSLPDRGYGYTF
.	TRBV18	TRBD1	TRBJ1-2	TGTGCCAGCTCGCGTAACAGGGGGGACTATGGCTACACCTTC	CASSRNRGDYGYTF
.	TRBV15	.	TRBJ1-4	TGTGCCACCAGCACATGGGGGGAGGGGAGGAATGAAAAACTGTTTTTT	CATSTWGEGRNEKLFF
.	TRBV2	TRBD1	TRBJ2-1	TGTGCCAGCAGTGAAAGGACAGGCCGCAATGAGCAGTTCTTC	CASSERTGRNEQFF
.	TRBV12-5	.	TRBJ1-5	TGTGCTAGTGGTTTAAATGGGCCCTCGTCGCCCCAGCATTTT	CASGLNGPSSPQHF
once	TRBV28	.	TRBJ2-1	TGTGCCAGCACCATCGGGGGAGGCCGGGGAGATGAGCAGTTCTTC	CASTIGGGRGDEQFF
.	TRBV2	.	TRBJ2-2	TGTGCCAGCAGCCGGACTCGGGGGAACACCGGGGAGCTGTTTTTT	CASSRTRGNTGELFF
once	TRBV5-1	.	TRBJ1-2	TGCGCCAGCACCGACAGCTCTAACTATGGCTACACCTTC	CASTDSSNYGYTF
.	TRBV27	.	TRBJ1-1	TGTGCCAGCAGTCAGTGGGGGCAGAACACTGAAGCTTTCTTT	CASSQWGQNTEAFF
.	TRBV9	.	TRBJ1-1	TGTGCCAGCAGCGGGATAGGAGGAACTGAAGCTTTCTTT	CASSGIGGTEAFF